A single count supports the clone carrying this T cell receptor (beta chain). This sample is part of a study of blood T cell repertoires in COVID-19. At the level of the study: The study drew acute and convalescent COVID-19 samples from the United States, Italy and Spain. PBMCs, B-cell-depleted T cells, or T cells were the source of the cDNA or gDNA that made up the material.

CDR1 SGHTS and CDR2 YDEGEE come from the germline V gene. The CDR3 is 15 amino acids. J gave up 4 bases and V 1 base, and 4 bases lay outside the gene matches. In the original analysis: Amplified reference gene primers provided the basis for estimating nucleated cell counts. Sequenced by immunoSEQ multiplex PCR; TCRdb stores in-frame clones only, minus some. The V and J calls and clone size are taken from that table; D and trimming were inferred from the DNA. Among 300,000 to 350,000 clones listed, about 93% were seen once. The sequencing input was peripheral blood. The J gene is TRBJ1-5, the V gene TRBV5-8; the match to TRBD1 covers 8 bases. This receptor was obtained from a woman between 18 and 29 years old who had recovered from COVID-19. The CDR3: CASSLRQGANQPQHF. The CDR3 DNA sequence: TGTGCCAGCAGCTTGAGGCAGGGGGCAAATCAGCCCCAGCATTTT.